This T cell receptor beta chain was identified during a study of CD8 T cells in Susac syndrome. Both CD4+ and CD8+ T cells were negatively isolated, and TEMRA cells underwent FACS enrichment. Random hexamers served to reverse transcribe roughly 0.5 to 1 ug RNA. MiXCR was run by TCRdb on the immunoSEQ multiplex PCR reads, yielding one entry per CDR3 protein. The sample has over 150,000 distinct CDR3 sequences, under 95% seen once. V was cut by 2 bases and J by 0 bases, with 11 bases left in between. The CDR3 is 15 residues long. From germline, CDR1 is GTSNPN and CDR2 SVGIG (reference sequence). The TCR comes from a human donor with multiple sclerosis. V is TRBV30 and J is TRBJ2-1, with TRBD2 as a possible D gene (6 bases). Sequencing used CD4+ T cells from PBMCs. CDR3 DNA: TGTGCCTGGAGTTCGGGACTTAGCTCCTACAATGAGCAGTTCTTC. Translation gives CAWSSGLSSYNEQFF.